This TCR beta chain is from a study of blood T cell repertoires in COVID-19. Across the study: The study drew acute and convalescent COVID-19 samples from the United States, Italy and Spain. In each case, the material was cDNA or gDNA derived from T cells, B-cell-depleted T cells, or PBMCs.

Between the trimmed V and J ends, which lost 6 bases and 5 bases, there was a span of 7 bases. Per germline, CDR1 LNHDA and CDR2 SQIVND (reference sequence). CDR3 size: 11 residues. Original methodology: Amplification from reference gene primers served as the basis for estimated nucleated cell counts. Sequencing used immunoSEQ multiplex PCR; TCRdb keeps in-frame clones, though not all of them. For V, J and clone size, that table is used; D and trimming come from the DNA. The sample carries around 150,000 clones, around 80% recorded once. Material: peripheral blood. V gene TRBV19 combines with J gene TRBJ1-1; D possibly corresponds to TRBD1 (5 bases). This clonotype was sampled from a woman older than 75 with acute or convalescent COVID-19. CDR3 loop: CASRHRTEAFF. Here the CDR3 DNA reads TGTGCCAGTAGACACAGGACTGAAGCTTTCTTT.